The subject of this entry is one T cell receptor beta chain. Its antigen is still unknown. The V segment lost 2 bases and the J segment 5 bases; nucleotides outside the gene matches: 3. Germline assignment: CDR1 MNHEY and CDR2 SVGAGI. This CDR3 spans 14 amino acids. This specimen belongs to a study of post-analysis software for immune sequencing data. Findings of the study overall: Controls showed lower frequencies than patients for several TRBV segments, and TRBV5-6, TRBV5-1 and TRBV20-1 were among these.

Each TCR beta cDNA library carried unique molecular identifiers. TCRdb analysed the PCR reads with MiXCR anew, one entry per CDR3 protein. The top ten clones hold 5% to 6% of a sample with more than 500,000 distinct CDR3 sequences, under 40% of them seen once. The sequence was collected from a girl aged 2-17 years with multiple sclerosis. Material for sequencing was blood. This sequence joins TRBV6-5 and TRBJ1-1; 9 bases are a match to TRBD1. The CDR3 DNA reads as TGTGCCAGCAGTTACACAGGGACAGGGACTGAAGCTTTCTTT. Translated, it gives CASSYTGTGTEAFF.